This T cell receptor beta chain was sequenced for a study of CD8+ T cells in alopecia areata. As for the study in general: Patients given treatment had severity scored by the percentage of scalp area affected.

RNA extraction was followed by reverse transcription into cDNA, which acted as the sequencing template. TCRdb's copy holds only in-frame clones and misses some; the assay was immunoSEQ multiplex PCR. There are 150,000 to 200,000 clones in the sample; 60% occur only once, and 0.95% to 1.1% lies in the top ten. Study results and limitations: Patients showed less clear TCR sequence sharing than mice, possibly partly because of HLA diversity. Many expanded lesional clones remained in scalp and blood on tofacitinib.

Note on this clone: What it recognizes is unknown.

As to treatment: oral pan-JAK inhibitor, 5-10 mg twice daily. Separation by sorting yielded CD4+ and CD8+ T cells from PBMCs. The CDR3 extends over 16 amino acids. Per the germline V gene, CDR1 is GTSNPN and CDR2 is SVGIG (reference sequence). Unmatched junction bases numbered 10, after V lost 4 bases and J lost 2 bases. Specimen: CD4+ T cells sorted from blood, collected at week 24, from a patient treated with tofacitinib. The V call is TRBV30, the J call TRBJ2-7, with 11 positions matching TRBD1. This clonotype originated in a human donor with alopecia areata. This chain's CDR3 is CAWTRAGQGAAYEQYF. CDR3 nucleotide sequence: TGTGCCTGGACGCGGGCCGGACAGGGGGCTGCCTACGAGCAGTACTTC.